The 19 T cell receptor beta chains below were found in one sample sequenced in a study of T cell responses to AZD1222 COVID-19 vaccine. Clones were sequenced by immunoSEQ multiplex PCR, and TCRdb holds only the in-frame ones, with some missing. The table includes approximately 150,000 clones, 85% to 95% detected once. The source was peripheral blood, collected on day 0 of MenACWY control vaccination. The receptors were gathered from an adult in good health.

CDR3 loop: CASSSGQLSPGGYTF. The CDR3 nucleotides read TGTGCCAGCAGTTCCGGACAGTTGAGCCCAGGTGGCTACACCTTC. J is TRBJ1-2 and V is TRBV28; tentatively, D is TRBD1 (6 bases). Trimming shortened V by 4 bases and J by 7 bases, and 19 bases separated the two germline ends. This CDR3 region has 15 residues. CDR1 MDHEN and CDR2 SYDVKM come from the germline V gene.

This chain connects TRBV4-1 to TRBJ1-4, with no clear D. V was pared by 3 bases and J by 8 bases, with 10 bases between. Germline loops: CDR1 MGHRA, CDR2 YSYEKL. The CDR3 length is 13 residues. CDR3 amino acids: CASSQALGEKLFF. CDR3 bases: TGCGCCAGCAGCCAGGCATTAGGGGAAAAACTGTTTTTT.

In its sample, this clone was seen once. The chain combines TRBV9 with TRBJ1-6; D remains ambiguous. This CDR3 has 14 amino acids. Germline V gene data show CDR1 as SGDLS and CDR2 as YYNGEE. V was trimmed by 4 bases and J by 3 bases, leaving 8 bases between them. The DNA of the CDR3 is TGTGCCAGCAGCCCGAGGGTCTATAATTCACCCCTCCACTTT. Amino acid sequence: CASSPRVYNSPLHF.

This clone was observed once. The chain employs TRBV6-1 and TRBJ1-1, with D hard to call. There are 14 residues in the CDR3. Germline V gene sequence: CDR1 MNHNS, CDR2 SASEGT. V gave up 0 bases and J gave up 2 bases, with 7 bases separating them. The CDR3 reads CASSEARQNTEAFF. CDR3 DNA: TGTGCCAGCAGTGAAGCCCGACAAAACACTGAAGCTTTCTTT.

This clone has a handful of counts. Additional DNA sequences in this sample encode the identical CDR3. The chain links TRBV7-9 to TRBJ1-2; D might be TRBD1 (5 bases). With 8 bases removed from V and 8 bases from J, the gap between germline ends came to 12 bases. Germline V CDR1 and CDR2: SEHNR, FQNEAQ (reference sequence). The CDR3 runs to 11 residues. CDR3 in amino acids: CASGRGEGYTF. The CDR3 DNA reads as TGTGCCAGCGGTAGGGGCGAGGGCTACACCTTC.

The V call is TRBV2, the J call TRBJ1-2; weak D call: TRBD1 (6 bases). Trimming stripped 2 bases from V and 5 bases from J, with 12 bases between. The CDR3 runs to 14 residues. Germline V gene lookup returns CDR1 SNHLY and CDR2 FYNNEI. The CDR3 coding sequence is TGTGCCAGCAGTGAAATAGGCAGGGGTTATGGCTACACCTTC. Protein: CASSEIGRGYGYTF. Combining the CDR3 with reference TRBV2 and TRBJ1-2 gives the whole variable domain EPEVTQTPSHQVTQMGQEVILRCVPISNHLYFYWYRQILGQKVEFLVSFYNNEISEKSEIFDDQFSVERPDGSNFTLKIRSTKLEDSAMYFCASSEIGRGYGYTFGSGTRLTVV.

The V gene is TRBV5-6, the J gene TRBJ1-4; D not resolved. Germline lookup yields CDR1 SGHDT and CDR2 YYEEEE. The CDR3 spans 12 residues. Trimming shortened V by 2 bases and J by 9 bases, and 8 bases separated the two germline ends. CDR3 sequence: CASSFVDQKLFF. The DNA for the CDR3 is TGTGCCAGCAGCTTCGTGGATCAAAAACTGTTTTTT.

The chain recombines TRBV5-6 with TRBJ1-5, with D uncertain. V lost 4 bases and J 5 bases, leaving 13 bases between the germline ends. CDR3 length equals 14 residues. CDR1 is SGHDT and CDR2 is YYEEEE in the germline V gene. This CDR3 reads CASSGAGRHQPQHF. DNA of the CDR3: TGTGCCAGCAGCGGAGCCGGCCGGCATCAGCCCCAGCATTTT.

The chain joins TRBV5-1 to TRBJ2-1; possibly TRBD1 or TRBD2 for D (5 bases each). V shed 3 bases and J shed 0 bases, with 7 bases lying between them. The CDR3 loop spans 14 amino acids. CDR1 and CDR2 from the germline V gene are SGHRS and YFSETQ. The CDR3 DNA reads TGCGCCAGCAGCTCGGGACCCTCCTACAATGAGCAGTTCTTC. It encodes CASSSGPSYNEQFF. Complete variable domain (other parts from reference TRBV5-1 and TRBJ2-1): KAGVTQTPRYLIKTRGQQVTLSCSPISGHRSVSWYQQTPGQGLQFLFEYFSETQRNKGNFPGRFSGRQFSNSRSEMNVSTLELGDSALYLCASSSGPSYNEQFFGPGTRLTVL.

This rearrangement joins TRBV6-5 to TRBJ1-1; weak D call: TRBD1 (5 bases). CDR1 is MNHEY, CDR2 SVGAGI, per germline. CDR3 length equals 13 residues. Trimming cost V 0 bases and J 8 bases, with 10 bases left between them. The CDR3 loop reads CASSYSWGREAFF. The CDR3 coding sequence is TGTGCCAGCAGTTACTCTTGGGGCAGGGAAGCTTTCTTT.

The chain recombines TRBV28 with TRBJ2-4, with D tentatively TRBD1 or TRBD2 (5 bases each). The germline gives CDR1 MDHEN, CDR2 SYDVKM. The V end was cut by 5 bases, the J end by 7 bases, with 12 bases between. CDR3 length: 13 residues. CDR3 sequence reads: CASSQRGANIQYF. In DNA, the CDR3 is TGTGCCAGCAGTCAAAGGGGAGCGAACATTCAGTACTTC.

Here the CDR3 reads CASSETGTGIGNTIYF. The CDR3, as DNA: TGTGCCAGCAGTGAAACCGGGACAGGGATTGGAAACACCATATATTTT. This chain uses TRBV2 with TRBJ1-3; TRBD1 agrees at 9 bases. This CDR3 comprises 16 residues. The germline V gene encodes CDR1 SNHLY and CDR2 FYNNEI. J was trimmed by 3 bases and V by 2 bases; bases with no gene match: 5.

The rearrangement joins TRBV11-2 to TRBJ2-7; D might be TRBD2 (6 bases). This CDR3 region has 14 residues. Germline values: CDR1 SGHAT, CDR2 FQNNGV. Trimming left V 3 bases short and J 3 bases short, with 12 bases between. CDR3 protein: CASSLPRRGYEQYF. The CDR3 region has the DNA TGTGCCAGCAGCTTGCCCCGGCGGGGCTACGAGCAGTACTTC.

This clone came up once. The chain uses TRBV6-5 and TRBJ1-3, with no clear D. This CDR3 is 14 amino acids long. V was cut by 7 bases and J by 0 bases, with 10 bases left in between. In germline, CDR1 is MNHEY, CDR2 SVGAGI. The CDR3 protein is CASKGRHSGNTIYF. The CDR3, as DNA: TGTGCCAGCAAAGGCCGCCACTCTGGAAACACCATATATTTT.

The chain recombines TRBV9 with TRBJ2-5; 10 nucleotides align to TRBD2. Germline trimming cut 4 bases from V and 3 bases from J; bases unmatched to any gene: 6. The germline V gene has CDR1 SGDLS and CDR2 YYNGEE. CDR3 length: 15 residues. The DNA of the CDR3 is TGTGCCAGCAGCCCCCTTCTAGCGGGGGAAGAGACCCAGTACTTC. It codes for CASSPLLAGEETQYF.

V usage is TRBV3-1 (or the pseudogene TRBV3-2) and J usage is TRBJ2-1; 8 positions agree with TRBD2. CDR3 length: 15 residues. V gave up 4 bases and J gave up 0 bases; unmatched junction bases: 2. Looked up from germline, CDR1 is LGHDT and CDR2 is YNNKEL (reference sequence). CDR3 DNA sequence: TGTGCCAGCAGCCCGAGCGGGAGCTCCTACAATGAGCAGTTCTTC. This translates into CASSPSGSSYNEQFF.

This clone has more than one count but fewer than ten. The V and J genes are TRBV15 and TRBJ1-4; D gene ambiguous. Trimming shortened V by 5 bases and J by 5 bases, and 15 bases separated the two germline ends. CDR3 size: 15 residues. Germline V gene data show CDR1 as LNHNV and CDR2 as YYDKDF (reference sequence). This CDR3 reads CATSPAGNRNEKLFF. For the CDR3, the DNA is TGTGCCACCAGCCCAGCGGGTAACCGAAATGAAAAACTGTTTTTT.

The J gene is TRBJ1-5, the V gene TRBV4-3; possibly TRBD1 for D (5 bases). V lost 0 bases and J lost 4, with 7 bases in between. The CDR3 extends over 14 amino acids. Germline V CDR1 and CDR2: LGHNA, YSLEER. In DNA form, the CDR3 reads TGCGCCAGCAGCCAAGAGTCAGGGAATCAGCCCCAGCATTTT. It codes for CASSQESGNQPQHF.

The V gene is TRBV5-1, the J gene TRBJ2-1; TRBD2 agrees at 9 bases. The CDR3 totals 17 residues. Trimming cost V 0 bases and J 0 bases; bases outside gene matches: 4. Germline CDR1 reads SGHRS; CDR2 reads YFSETQ. The CDR3 DNA reads TGCGCCAGCAGCTTGGGGCTAGCGGGGAGCTCCTACAATGAGCAGTTCTTC. Translating it yields CASSLGLAGSSYNEQFF.